The 22 T cell receptor beta chains reported below all come from one sample, sequenced in a study of lymphopenia after photon versus proton radiotherapy. Method: immunoSEQ multiplex PCR; TCRdb's copy keeps in-frame clones and lacks some. The table lists roughly 53,000 clones, 83% of them singletons. The sample in question was peripheral blood, obtained from a patient treated with photon-based radiotherapy. The receptor source for this set is a man aged 50 or older with gastric cancer.

The chain links TRBV27 to TRBJ2-5; 15 bases map to TRBD2. The trim removed 3 bases at V and 4 bases at J, leaving 0 bases unmatched. The CDR3 spans 15 residues. Germline V gives CDR1 MNHEY, CDR2 SMNVEV (reference sequence). The CDR3 is CASSLGLAGGETQYF. The DNA of the CDR3 is TGTGCCAGCAGTTTGGGACTAGCGGGAGGAGAGACCCAGTACTTC.

The rearrangement joins TRBV5-4 to TRBJ2-1, with D perhaps matching TRBD2 (6 bases). V was clipped by 0 bases and J by 8 bases, with 12 bases between them. CDR3 size: 14 residues. Germline lookup yields CDR1 SGHNT and CDR2 YYREEE (reference sequence). CDR3 sequence (DNA): TGTGCCAGCAGCTTGGCCGGGGGAGGCCATGAGCAGTTCTTC. Amino acid sequence: CASSLAGGGHEQFF.

The chain links TRBV5-4 to TRBJ2-5; the D gene is possibly TRBD1 (6 bases). There are 13 residues in the CDR3. CDR1 and CDR2 (germline): SGHNT, YYREEE (reference sequence). Between the trimmed V and J ends, which lost 0 bases and 5 bases, there was a span of 8 bases. CDR3 coding DNA: TGTGCCAGCAGCTTGGACAGGGTGGAGACCCAGTACTTC. Translation: CASSLDRVETQYF.

This clone has only a few counts. The chain joins TRBV29-1 to TRBJ2-7, with D tentatively TRBD1 (6 bases). The CDR3 sequence is 11 residues long. Between the trimmed V and J ends, which lost 6 bases and 1 base, there was a span of 7 bases. Germline V CDR1 and CDR2: SQVTM, ANQGSEA. In DNA, the CDR3 is TGCAGCGTGGGACAATCCTACGAGCAGTACTTC. Its translation: CSVGQSYEQYF.

The genes are TRBV4-1 and TRBJ2-7; D may be TRBD2 (5 bases). V lost 1 base and J 3 bases, leaving 19 bases between the germline ends. There are 17 residues in the CDR3. Looked up from germline, CDR1 is MGHRA and CDR2 is YSYEKL. The CDR3 DNA reads TGCGCCAGCAGCCAAGGGGCAGGAGGAGATACCCGCTACGAGCAGTACTTC. Translated: CASSQGAGGDTRYEQYF.

The V and J genes are TRBV4-1 and TRBJ1-2, with a weak D call TRBD1 (5 bases). This CDR3 region has 17 residues. Looked up from germline, CDR1 is MGHRA and CDR2 is YSYEKL. The V end was cut by 5 bases, the J end by 2 bases, with 21 bases between. The CDR3 here is CASSRGTLGRGNYGYTF. CDR3 bases: TGCGCCAGCAGCAGAGGCACCCTCGGTCGGGGCAACTATGGCTACACCTTC.

This clone turned up a few times. The rearrangement links TRBV7-9 to TRBJ2-1; 9 positions match TRBD2. V gave up 5 bases and J gave up 7 bases; unmatched junction bases: 9. The CDR3 totals 15 residues. Germline V gene data show CDR1 as SEHNR and CDR2 as FQNEAQ (reference sequence). This CDR3 is CASSPGGTSKNEQFF. The CDR3 region has the DNA TGTGCCAGCAGCCCCGGGGGGACTAGCAAAAATGAGCAGTTCTTC. The entire variable domain, with the rest obtained from reference TRBV7-9 and TRBJ2-1, is as follows: DTGVSQNPRHKITKRGQNVTFRCDPISEHNRLYWYRQTLGQGPEFLTYFQNEAQLEKSRLLSDRFSAERPKGSFSTLEIQRTEQGDSAMYLCASSPGGTSKNEQFFGPGTRLTVL.

This clone has only a few counts. The chain recombines TRBV28 with TRBJ2-5; TRBD2 agrees at 7 bases. With 7 bases clipped from V and 6 bases from J, the junction kept 11 bases outside the gene matches. The CDR3 covers 14 residues. CDR1 is MDHEN and CDR2 is SYDVKM in the germline V gene. CDR3 coding DNA: TGTGCCAGCATCCCGGGACTAACCTCGCAGACCCAGTACTTC. Protein product: CASIPGLTSQTQYF. Filled out from reference TRBV28 and TRBJ2-5, the complete variable domain reads DVKVTQSSRYLVKRTGEKVFLECVQDMDHENMFWYRQDPGLGLRLIYFSYDVKMKEKGDIPEGYSVSREKKERFSLILESASTNQTSMYLCASIPGLTSQTQYFGPGTRLLVL.

The chain uses TRBV5-1 and TRBJ2-7, with TRBD2 identical over 11 bases. V gave up 4 bases and J gave up 4 bases; unmatched junction bases: 13. The CDR3 runs to 17 residues. CDR1 is SGHRS and CDR2 is YFSETQ in the germline V gene. This chain's CDR3 is CASSGSTLAGEFYEQYF. The CDR3 DNA sequence: TGCGCCAGCAGCGGCTCAACACTAGCGGGAGAGTTTTACGAGCAGTACTTC.

The V gene is TRBV5-1, the J gene TRBJ2-1, with D tentatively TRBD1 or TRBD2 (6 bases each). CDR1 is SGHRS and CDR2 is YFSETQ in the germline V gene. This CDR3 comprises 15 residues. The V and J ends lost 6 bases and 0 bases respectively, with 13 bases between them. The DNA for the CDR3 is TGCGCCAGCACCAACGAGGGGGGCTCCTACAATGAGCAGTTCTTC. It encodes CASTNEGGSYNEQFF. The full variable domain, in which reference TRBV5-1 and TRBJ2-1 provide the parts outside the CDR3, is KAGVTQTPRYLIKTRGQQVTLSCSPISGHRSVSWYQQTPGQGLQFLFEYFSETQRNKGNFPGRFSGRQFSNSRSEMNVSTLELGDSALYLCASTNEGGSYNEQFFGPGTRLTVL.

J is TRBJ2-7 and V is TRBV4-2; TRBD1 agrees at 11 bases. J lost 3 bases, V lost 4 bases, and 5 bases had no gene match. The CDR3 has 15 residues. Per the germline V gene, CDR1 is LGHNA and CDR2 is YNFKEQ. This CDR3 reads CASSRGGTGGYEQYF. CDR3 nucleotides: TGTGCCAGCAGCCGCGGAGGGACAGGGGGCTACGAGCAGTACTTC.

The V and J genes are TRBV5-5 and TRBJ2-5; either TRBD1 or TRBD2 may fit D (5 bases each). The CDR3 contains 13 residues. Looked up from germline, CDR1 is SGHKS and CDR2 is YYEKEE (reference sequence). V shed 4 bases and J shed 4 bases, with 11 bases lying between them. CDR3 in amino acids: CASSGRDGETQYF. For the CDR3, the DNA is TGTGCCAGCAGCGGCCGGGACGGAGAGACCCAGTACTTC.

This sequence joins TRBV9 and TRBJ2-7; tentatively, D is TRBD1 (6 bases). Trimming removed 2 bases from V and 7 bases from J, with 13 bases in between. The germline V gene encodes CDR1 SGDLS and CDR2 YYNGEE. The CDR3 contains 13 residues. CDR3 coding DNA: TGTGCCAGCAGCGTCCGACAGGTAGGAGAGCAGTACTTC. Translated: CASSVRQVGEQYF.

The V gene is TRBV1, the J gene TRBJ2-5; the table calls TRBD2, which could not be checked here. TRBV1 is noted as a pseudogene. This CDR3 has 20 amino acids. The CDR3 spells CTSSQEAGTSGSRHQETQYF. The CDR3 DNA follows: TGCACCAGCAGCCAAGAAGCAGGGACTAGCGGGTCTAGACACCAAGAGACCCAGTACTTC.

The genes are TRBV28 and TRBJ2-3; TRBD2 agrees at 7 bases. CDR1 and CDR2 from the germline V gene are MDHEN and SYDVKM. J lost 2 bases, V lost 5 bases, and 19 bases had no gene match. The CDR3 runs 19 residues. The CDR3, as DNA: TGTGCCAGCAGTCCGACCGGCCAAATAACTAGCGCGACCACAGATACGCAGTATTTT. As protein: CASSPTGQITSATTDTQYF. Full variable domain (missing parts from reference TRBV28 and TRBJ2-3): DVKVTQSSRYLVKRTGEKVFLECVQDMDHENMFWYRQDPGLGLRLIYFSYDVKMKEKGDIPEGYSVSREKKERFSLILESASTNQTSMYLCASSPTGQITSATTDTQYFGPGTRLTVL.

The rearrangement uses TRBV28 and TRBJ2-2; D is unclear. The CDR3 covers 13 residues. From germline, CDR1 is MDHEN and CDR2 SYDVKM. The V end was cut by 8 bases, the J end by 1 base, with 8 bases between. The CDR3 coding sequence is TGTGCCAGCCTCTACAAGAACACCGGGGAGCTGTTTTTT. Translation: CASLYKNTGELFF.

The chain joins TRBV18 to TRBJ1-1; 7 nucleotides agree with TRBD1. Per the germline V gene, CDR1 is KGHSH and CDR2 is LQKENI. J lost 10 bases, V lost 5 bases, and 7 bases had no gene match. The CDR3 covers 12 residues. CDR3 protein: CASSTDREGAFF. The CDR3 bases are TGTGCCAGCTCAACCGACAGGGAAGGAGCTTTCTTT.

This chain joins TRBV19 and TRBJ1-1; perhaps TRBD1 as D (5 bases). Per the germline V gene, CDR1 is LNHDA and CDR2 is SQIVND (reference sequence). The germline V and J ends were trimmed by 5 bases and 11 bases, with 21 bases remaining between them. This CDR3 is built from 14 residues. The CDR3 sequence: CASSPPLDFGGAFF. The CDR3 DNA sequence: TGTGCCAGTAGTCCCCCCCTGGACTTCGGGGGGGCTTTCTTT.

This clone was seen once. V usage is TRBV6-5 and J usage is TRBJ2-7, with 14 bases matching TRBD2. J was trimmed by 7 bases and V by 6 bases; bases with no gene match: 5. Germline values: CDR1 MNHEY, CDR2 SVGAGI. The CDR3 has 14 residues. CDR3 sequence reads: CASRPGLAGEEQYF. The CDR3 nucleotides are TGTGCCAGCAGGCCGGGACTAGCGGGAGAAGAGCAGTACTTC.

The chain recombines TRBV2 with TRBJ2-7, with TRBD1 identical over 10 bases. With V trimmed by 7 bases and J by 4 bases, 7 bases remained unmatched. The CDR3 runs 14 residues. Germline CDR1 reads SNHLY; CDR2 reads FYNNEI. The CDR3 sequence: CASKDRGRSYEQYF. The CDR3 coding sequence is TGTGCCAGCAAAGACAGGGGGCGTTCGTACGAGCAGTACTTC. The variable domain in full, completed from reference TRBV2 and TRBJ2-7, reads EPEVTQTPSHQVTQMGQEVILRCVPISNHLYFYWYRQILGQKVEFLVSFYNNEISEKSEIFDDQFSVERPDGSNFTLKIRSTKLEDSAMYFCASKDRGRSYEQYFGPGTRLTVT.

The chain couples TRBV6-5 to TRBJ2-7; TRBD2 matches 9 bases. The CDR3 totals 15 residues. V was pared by 4 bases and J by 2 bases, with 6 bases of the junction left unmatched. CDR1 is MNHEY and CDR2 is SVGAGI in the germline V gene. The CDR3 coding sequence is TGTGCCAGCAGTTTGACTAGCGGTAACCCCTACGAGCAGTACTTC. This encodes CASSLTSGNPYEQYF.

This clone was observed a few times. This chain uses TRBV18 with TRBJ1-5; tentatively, D is TRBD1 (5 bases). This CDR3 is built from 13 residues. CDR1 and CDR2 (germline): KGHSH, LQKENI. V was clipped by 3 bases and J by 8 bases, with 11 bases between them. The CDR3 nucleotides read TGTGCCAGCTCACCTCAGGGCGGAGAGCCCCAGCATTTT. The encoded protein is CASSPQGGEPQHF.